This T cell receptor (beta chain) was captured by sequencing in a study of T cells after posttransplantation cyclophosphamide. Broader study findings: TRB overlap between skin or GI tissue T cells and blood was limited.

Assay used: immunoSEQ multiplex PCR; TCRdb lists only in-frame clones, some missing. The repertoire shows 2,500 to 3,000 clones, none seen only once; the top ten take 10%. Busulfan-fludarabine conditioning, marrow transplant, and cyclophosphamide on days +3 and +4 were administered. This clone has ten or more counts. What it binds is not known. CDR1 SGHRS and CDR2 YFSETQ come from the germline V gene. V shed 1 base, J shed 4 bases, and the junction held 10 bases outside the gene matches. This CDR3 region has 17 residues. The specimen was PBMCs, collected after allogeneic stem cell transplant with posttransplant cyclophosphamide. This TCR was sampled from a male patient aged 55 to 69 who received an allogeneic stem cell transplant from a related donor and was CMV-positive. T cells may partly derive from the graft donor. This chain connects TRBV5-1 to TRBJ1-2; the match to TRBD1 covers 10 bases. This CDR3 is CASSLSPDRGRLYGYTF. The CDR3, as DNA: TGCGCCAGCAGCTTGTCCCCCGACAGGGGGCGTCTCTATGGCTACACCTTC.